Following are 5 T cell receptor beta chains from one sample sequenced in a study of blood T cell repertoires in COVID-19. The repertoire was sequenced with immunoSEQ multiplex PCR; TCRdb's copy has only in-frame clones and lacks some. The sample has fewer than 300,000 clones; 75% to 90% are singletons. Sequences were obtained from peripheral blood. These receptors came from a woman aged 40 to 50 who had recovered from COVID-19.

The chain uses TRBV7-9 and TRBJ2-1; 10 bases fit TRBD2. The germline CDR1 and CDR2 sequences are SEHNR and FQNEAQ (reference sequence). The CDR3 covers 17 residues. Germline trimming cut 0 bases from V and 0 bases from J; bases unmatched to any gene: 2. The CDR3 is CASSLASSGSSYNEQFF. CDR3 in DNA: TGTGCCAGCAGCTTAGCTTCTAGCGGGAGCTCCTACAATGAGCAGTTCTTC.

The J gene is TRBJ1-2, the V gene TRBV5-1; 7 bases are a match to TRBD1. This CDR3 has 14 residues. The germline CDR1 and CDR2 sequences are SGHRS and YFSETQ. The V gene end was trimmed by 4 bases and the J gene end by 5 bases; junction bases not matched to a gene: 8. The CDR3, as DNA: TGCGCCAGCAGCCCGCCGGGACAGACTTATGGCTACACCTTC. The encoded protein is CASSPPGQTYGYTF. Using reference TRBV5-1 and TRBJ1-2 for the parts outside the CDR3, the full variable domain is KAGVTQTPRYLIKTRGQQVTLSCSPISGHRSVSWYQQTPGQGLQFLFEYFSETQRNKGNFPGRFSGRQFSNSRSEMNVSTLELGDSALYLCASSPPGQTYGYTFGSGTRLTVV.

V gene TRBV19 combines with J gene TRBJ2-1; TRBD2 matches 7 bases. V dropped 4 bases and J dropped 0; count of bases not matched to a gene: 3. The CDR3 sequence is 15 residues long. Per germline, CDR1 LNHDA and CDR2 SQIVND (reference sequence). CDR3 DNA sequence: TGTGCCAGTAGTAGCGGGGGAAACTCCTACAATGAGCAGTTCTTC. This gives the protein CASSSGGNSYNEQFF.

The chain recombines TRBV5-1 with TRBJ2-1; TRBD1 agrees at 9 bases. Germline trimming cut 4 bases from V and 7 bases from J; bases unmatched to any gene: 9. The CDR3 runs to 15 residues. Germline CDR1 is SGHRS and CDR2 is YFSETQ. The CDR3 nucleotides read TGCGCCAGCAGCGCTTACAGGGGGCGCGGGAATGAGCAGTTCTTC. It yields the protein CASSAYRGRGNEQFF.

CDR3 nucleotide sequence: TGCGCCAGCAGCGCGGATGGGACTAGCGGGACGGGGCTGTTTTTT. This sequence encodes CASSADGTSGTGLFF. The chain has TRBV5-1 and TRBJ2-2; 13 nucleotides match TRBD2. Germline CDR1 and CDR2: SGHRS and YFSETQ. Losses at the gene ends were 4 bases for V and 13 bases for J; bases not matched to a gene: 10. The CDR3 runs 15 residues.